This entry lists 5 T cell receptor beta chains sequenced from one sample in a study of CD8 T cells in ankylosing spondylitis. General study points: A motif of under 10 highly homologous TCR beta variants was seen as apparently characteristic of ankylosing spondylitis blood.

TCRdb re-called the 5' RACE reads through MiXCR, storing one row per CDR3 protein. The table shows 400,000 or so distinct CDR3 sequences, with 25% to 30% occurring only once. For these receptors, no antigen is known. Source material: blood, either unsorted or a sorted T cell fraction (not recorded which). These receptors all stem from a male donor with ankylosing spondylitis.

The chain links TRBV2 to TRBJ1-1; the D gene is possibly TRBD1 (5 bases). CDR1 and CDR2 (germline): SNHLY, FYNNEI. The CDR3 is made up of 12 amino acids. V was clipped by 0 bases and J by 10 bases, with 9 bases between them. CDR3 DNA: TGTGCCAGCAGTGAAGCACGGGGGGTAGCTTTCTTT. Its translation: CASSEARGVAFF.

This clonotype showed up just a few times. The chain couples TRBV6-1 to TRBJ1-1; no definite D call. The CDR3 runs to 13 residues. V lost 6 bases to trimming and J lost 4 bases, with 12 bases between them. Looked up from germline, CDR1 is MNHNS and CDR2 is SASEGT. For the CDR3, the DNA is TGTGCCAGCAGCCCCCAGAGGAGCACTGAAGCTTTCTTT. Translation gives CASSPQRSTEAFF.

This clonotype was seen more than once but under ten times. V is TRBV15 and J is TRBJ1-1; D may be TRBD1 (5 bases). The V and J ends lost 0 bases and 0 bases respectively, with 17 bases between them. The germline CDR1 and CDR2 sequences are LNHNV and YYDKDF (reference sequence). CDR3 length: 18 amino acids. The CDR3 DNA reads TGTGCCACCAGCAGAGATAGGATGACTGGGGGAATGAACACTGAAGCTTTCTTT. It codes for CATSRDRMTGGMNTEAFF.

The sample holds many counts of this clonotype. The rearrangement uses TRBV12-3 or TRBV12-4 and TRBJ1-6; no clear D. The CDR3 is made up of 15 amino acids. The V end was cut by 3 bases, the J end by 1 base, with 7 bases between. CDR3 nucleotide sequence: TGTGCCAGCAGTTTGACGGGGTCCTATAATTCACCCCTCCACTTT. It is translated as CASSLTGSYNSPLHF.

This clonotype has a handful of counts. The chain is built from TRBV7-8 and TRBJ1-1; 9 bases agree with TRBD1. CDR3 length: 14 residues. With V trimmed by 2 bases and J by 6 bases, 4 bases remained unmatched. Germline V lookup: CDR1 SGHVS, CDR2 FQNEAQ. In DNA form, the CDR3 reads TGTGCCAGCAGCTTATTTGACAGGGGGTCTGAAGCTTTCTTT. It is translated as CASSLFDRGSEAFF.